A single sample gave rise to the 24 T cell receptor beta chains below, sequenced in a study of immune cell composition in non-small cell lung cancer. TCRdb keeps only in-frame clones here, not all; method: immunoSEQ multiplex PCR. The repertoire holds 2,000 to 2,500 clones, with roughly 77% as singletons. Sequenced: lung tumor tissue. The receptors originated from a human donor with non-small cell lung cancer.

The rearrangement links TRBV7-3 to TRBJ2-2, with D possibly matching TRBD1 (5 bases). This CDR3 contains 14 residues. V was clipped by 2 bases and J by 6 bases, with 10 bases between them. Germline V gene sequence: CDR1 SGHTA, CDR2 FQGTGA. The CDR3 here is CASSLLGAAGELFF. The CDR3 DNA sequence: TGTGCCAGCAGCTTACTTGGGGCGGCCGGGGAGCTGTTTTTT.

This chain connects TRBV7-3 to TRBJ2-1; 11 bases are shared with TRBD2. Germline CDR1 reads SGHTA; CDR2 reads FQGTGA. CDR3 size: 15 residues. After removal of 4 bases from V and 7 bases from J, the junction contained 6 bases not matched to a gene. The CDR3 protein is CASSWAGLAENEQFF. CDR3 nucleotides: TGTGCCAGCAGCTGGGCGGGACTAGCGGAGAATGAGCAGTTCTTC.

The genes are TRBV7-3 and TRBJ1-1; D possibly corresponds to TRBD1 (5 bases). The CDR3 loop spans 15 amino acids. V gave up 0 bases and J gave up 1 base, with 9 bases separating them. Germline CDR1 SGHTA, CDR2 FQGTGA. CDR3 residues: CASSLTSGGNTEAFF. CDR3 DNA sequence: TGTGCCAGCAGCTTAACGTCGGGGGGGAACACTGAAGCTTTCTTT.

The V and J genes are TRBV5-6 and TRBJ1-2; no clear D. Germline V gene data show CDR1 as SGHDT and CDR2 as YYEEEE. The CDR3 runs 12 residues. V was trimmed by 1 base and J by 6 bases, leaving 7 bases between them. CDR3 in DNA: TGTGCCAGCAGCTTGTTCAGTCATGGCTACACCTTC. Amino acids: CASSLFSHGYTF.

CDR3 coding DNA: TGTGCCAGCAGTGTAGCCGGGACAGGGGGCGGCAATCAGCCCCAGCATTTT. Translating gives CASSVAGTGGGNQPQHF. This chain uses TRBV2 with TRBJ1-5, with 12 bases identical to TRBD1. The CDR3 consists of 17 residues. From germline, CDR1 is SNHLY and CDR2 FYNNEI. With 4 bases clipped from V and 2 bases from J, the junction kept 6 bases outside the gene matches.

The V and J genes are TRBV19 and TRBJ2-3; a weak D match, TRBD1 (6 bases). The CDR3 extends over 15 amino acids. Trimming pared 3 bases from V and 6 bases from J, leaving 16 bases between. CDR1 LNHDA and CDR2 SQIVND come from the germline V gene (reference sequence). CDR3 DNA: TGTGCCAGTAGTATGAATCTAGGGGGATCTGATACGCAGTATTTT. It is translated as CASSMNLGGSDTQYF.

This chain's CDR3 is CASSLGPTADTQYF. For the CDR3, the DNA is TGTGCCAGCAGCCTAGGCCCCACCGCAGATACGCAGTATTTT. The genes are TRBV5-4 and TRBJ2-3, with D unresolved. Per germline, CDR1 SGHNT and CDR2 YYREEE (reference sequence). The V end lost 4 bases, the J end lost 4 bases, and 13 bases lay between the germline ends. The CDR3 spans 14 residues.

The gene calls are TRBV2 and TRBJ1-2; TRBD1 might be the D (6 bases). The CDR3 spans 14 residues. V lost 7 bases and J lost 3, with 15 bases in between. Germline CDR1 reads SNHLY; CDR2 reads FYNNEI. This CDR3 reads CASNTPGQHYGYTF. For the CDR3, the DNA is TGTGCCAGCAACACACCGGGACAACACTATGGCTACACCTTC. The whole variable domain, filled in from reference TRBV2 and TRBJ1-2, reads EPEVTQTPSHQVTQMGQEVILRCVPISNHLYFYWYRQILGQKVEFLVSFYNNEISEKSEIFDDQFSVERPDGSNFTLKIRSTKLEDSAMYFCASNTPGQHYGYTFGSGTRLTVV.

Within the sample, this clone is large. The chain couples TRBV7-2 to TRBJ1-5; D call uncertain. This CDR3 is built from 17 residues. V was pared by 1 base and J by 4 bases, with 17 bases between. Germline CDR1 and CDR2: SGHTA and FQGNSA. The CDR3 DNA reads TGTGCCAGCAGCTTAGTGGCCGGAAGAGGTGGAAATCAGCCCCAGCATTTT. This gives the protein CASSLVAGRGGNQPQHF.

Sample share makes this clone large. This chain links TRBV7-8 with TRBJ2-7; TRBD2 matches 9 bases. The CDR3 is 18 residues long. Germline V gene lookup returns CDR1 SGHVS and CDR2 FQNEAQ. After removal of 2 bases from V and 0 bases from J, the junction contained 11 bases not matched to a gene. CDR3 sequence reads: CASSLSQTSGQLSYEQYV. The CDR3 nucleotides are TGTGCCAGCAGCTTATCCCAGACTAGCGGTCAACTCTCCTACGAGCAGTACGTC.

This rearrangement joins TRBV6-5 to TRBJ2-5, with D perhaps matching TRBD2 (7 bases). This CDR3 has 12 amino acids. The germline V gene has CDR1 MNHEY and CDR2 SVGAGI. Trimming shortened V by 5 bases and J by 6 bases, and 10 bases separated the two germline ends. CDR3 in amino acids: CASSTGGQTQYF. DNA for the CDR3: TGTGCCAGCAGTACCGGGGGGCAGACCCAGTACTTC.

The chain joins TRBV7-2 to TRBJ2-7, with D possibly matching TRBD1 (5 bases). Trimming cost V 0 bases and J 2 bases, with 8 bases left between them. Germline V gives CDR1 SGHTA, CDR2 FQGNSA. The CDR3 sequence is 14 residues long. Here the CDR3 DNA reads TGTGCCAGCAGCTTAGCGCAGACAGCCTACGAGCAGTACTTC. Translation: CASSLAQTAYEQYF.

The chain is built from TRBV10-3 and TRBJ2-1; 11 positions agree with TRBD2. The CDR3 totals 14 residues. The germline V gene has CDR1 ENHRY and CDR2 SYGVKD. Trimming removed 10 bases from V and 4 bases from J; junction bases left unmatched: 6. The chain's CDR3 is CASLAGGLYNEQFF. The CDR3 coding sequence is TGTGCCAGTTTAGCGGGAGGGCTGTACAATGAGCAGTTCTTC.

The chain is built from TRBV7-2 and TRBJ1-5; D gene ambiguous. The germline CDR1 and CDR2 sequences are SGHTA and FQGNSA. This CDR3 is 12 amino acids long. Trimming shortened V by 5 bases and J by 9 bases, and 11 bases separated the two germline ends. The CDR3 region is CASSPPGGPQHF. The CDR3 nucleotides are TGTGCCAGCAGCCCCCCCGGCGGGCCCCAGCATTTT.

The rearrangement uses TRBV11-3 and TRBJ2-1; 10 positions agree with TRBD2. Per the germline V gene, CDR1 is SGHNT and CDR2 is YENEEA. Trimming at V came to 4 bases and at J to 6 bases, leaving 3 bases not matched to a gene. This CDR3 has 14 amino acids. CDR3 DNA: TGTGCCAGCAGCTGGACTAGCGGAATCAATGAGCAGTTCTTC. Translated, it gives CASSWTSGINEQFF.

V is TRBV5-1 and J is TRBJ1-1, with a tentative D call TRBD1 (6 bases). The CDR3 spans 14 residues. V dropped 0 bases and J dropped 1 base, with 7 bases sitting between them. Germline CDR1 is SGHRS and CDR2 is YFSETQ. The CDR3 here is CASSLGQENTEAFF. CDR3 DNA: TGCGCCAGCAGCTTGGGACAGGAGAACACTGAAGCTTTCTTT. Combining the CDR3 with reference TRBV5-1 and TRBJ1-1 gives the whole variable domain KAGVTQTPRYLIKTRGQQVTLSCSPISGHRSVSWYQQTPGQGLQFLFEYFSETQRNKGNFPGRFSGRQFSNSRSEMNVSTLELGDSALYLCASSLGQENTEAFFGQGTRLTVV.

This clone was seen only a few times. This chain uses TRBV29-1 with TRBJ1-5; the match to TRBD1 covers 7 bases. V lost 7 bases, J lost 7 bases, and 10 bases stayed unmatched. Looked up from germline, CDR1 is SQVTM and CDR2 is ANQGSEA. The CDR3 is made up of 13 amino acids. CDR3 coding DNA: TGCAGCGCCAAACAGGGGTTGGGGCAGCCCCAGCATTTT. Its protein product is CSAKQGLGQPQHF.

The genes are TRBV4-2 and TRBJ2-2; 7 positions match TRBD2. Germline values: CDR1 LGHNA, CDR2 YNFKEQ. The ends lost 4 bases at V and 3 bases at J; junction bases unmatched: 2. This CDR3 is built from 14 residues. The CDR3 nucleotides read TGTGCCAGCAGCCCTCTAGCGGACACCGGGGAGCTGTTTTTT. Translated, it gives CASSPLADTGELFF.

V and J are TRBV7-9 and TRBJ2-7, with a tentative D call TRBD1 (5 bases). With 2 bases removed from V and 6 bases from J, the gap between germline ends came to 11 bases. Germline loops: CDR1 SEHNR, CDR2 FQNEAQ (reference sequence). This CDR3 spans 13 amino acids. CDR3 nucleotide sequence: TGTGCCAGCAGCTTAAGGGTCACAGGCGAGCAGTACTTC. It is translated as CASSLRVTGEQYF.

In nucleotides, the CDR3 is TGCGCCAGCAGCCAAGAGGGACAGGGGGGAAACACCATATATTTT. This encodes CASSQEGQGGNTIYF. The rearrangement joins TRBV5-1 to TRBJ1-3; 10 nucleotides match TRBD1. Germline CDR1 SGHRS, CDR2 YFSETQ. The CDR3 covers 15 residues. The junction had 5 bases not matched to a gene; V was cut back by 4 bases and J by 4 bases.

This clone was detected only a few times. The V gene is TRBV7-6, the J gene TRBJ2-7, with D perhaps matching TRBD2 (7 bases). The CDR3 is 15 amino acids. V was shortened by 1 base and J by 3 bases, with 13 bases between the two germline ends. Germline-derived CDR1 and CDR2 are SGHVS and FNYEAQ. CDR3 nucleotide sequence: TGTGCCAGCAGCTTAGGAGGGGGGGCCAACTACGAGCAGTACTTC. Translation gives CASSLGGGANYEQYF.

The chain carries TRBV27 and TRBJ2-7, with TRBD2 as a possible D gene (6 bases). The germline V and J ends were trimmed by 2 bases and 3 bases, with 14 bases remaining between them. The CDR3 has 15 amino acids. Looked up from germline, CDR1 is MNHEY and CDR2 is SMNVEV (reference sequence). The CDR3 DNA is TGTGCCAGCAGTTTACGGCCGGGGGAAGGCTACGAGCAGTACGTC. This encodes CASSLRPGEGYEQYV.

V is TRBV9 and J is TRBJ2-7; the D gene is possibly TRBD1 (5 bases). The V gene's germline CDR1 is SGDLS and CDR2 YYNGEE. The V end was cut by 4 bases, the J end by 7 bases, with 18 bases between. The CDR3 runs to 14 residues. The CDR3 DNA reads as TGTGCCAGCAGCCCGAGACTCACAGGATCAGAGCAGTACTTC. Amino acids: CASSPRLTGSEQYF.

The chain has TRBV30 and TRBJ1-2; 7 nucleotides line up with TRBD1. Germline V lookup: CDR1 GTSNPN, CDR2 SVGIG (reference sequence). The CDR3 is 13 residues long. With V trimmed by 4 bases and J by 8 bases, 10 bases remained unmatched. The CDR3 here is CAWKPGTAWGYTF. The CDR3 region has the DNA TGTGCCTGGAAGCCGGGGACAGCTTGGGGCTACACCTTC.